The 29 T cell receptor beta chains reported below all come from one sample, sequenced in a study of blood T cell repertoires in COVID-19 (dated by TCRdb to about 2020). The library was made by the immunoSEQ multiplex PCR assay. Entries here come from immuneACCESS through TCRdb and include only in-frame sequences with V and J called. Some clones fail to appear in such tables; in the studies checked, an unresolved V gene covers under half of the shortfall, and the cause of the remainder is unknown. The sample data list 130,000 to 150,000 clones, and about four fifths of these were observed just once. The ten largest account for around 13% of the sample. The source material was peripheral blood. These receptors originate from a man older than 75 with acute or convalescent COVID-19.

V and J are TRBV5-4 and TRBJ2-7, with TRBD1 matching over 8 bases. CDR1 and CDR2 from the germline V gene are SGHNT and YYREEE (reference sequence). J was trimmed by 3 bases and V by 6 bases; bases with no gene match: 5. CDR3 length equals 13 residues. Written as DNA, the CDR3 is TGTGCCAGCACGGGACAGGTCGGCTACGAGCAGTACTTC. Its translation: CASTGQVGYEQYF.

The chain carries TRBV19 and TRBJ1-2; D perhaps matches TRBD1 (6 bases). CDR3 length equals 13 residues. Germline loops: CDR1 LNHDA, CDR2 SQIVND (reference sequence). The V and J ends lost 6 bases and 4 bases respectively, with 12 bases between them. The CDR3 sequence: CASRYRDAYGYTF. The CDR3 DNA sequence: TGTGCCAGTAGATACAGGGATGCCTATGGCTACACCTTC.

This chain connects TRBV7-8 to TRBJ2-3; TRBD1 aligns across 8 bases. Germline V gene lookup returns CDR1 SGHVS and CDR2 FQNEAQ. V shed 4 bases, J shed 0 bases, and the junction held 0 bases outside the gene matches. The CDR3 runs 14 residues. The CDR3 DNA is TGTGCCAGCAGCTGGACAGGGAGCACAGATACGCAGTATTTT. Protein product: CASSWTGSTDTQYF.

This clone occurred once. The chain joins TRBV28 to TRBJ1-2; no clear D. Germline V gene sequence: CDR1 MDHEN, CDR2 SYDVKM. The ends were cut back, 6 bases at V and 1 base at J, with 15 bases in the middle. This CDR3 has 15 amino acids. Here the CDR3 reads CASSPLLSYNYGYTF. The CDR3 bases are TGTGCCAGCAGCCCTTTATTATCTTATAACTATGGCTACACCTTC.

The chain recombines TRBV11-1 with TRBJ1-1; TRBD1 is a possible D gene (6 bases). The ends were cut back, 4 bases at V and 2 bases at J, with 11 bases in the middle. Germline assignment: CDR1 SGHAT and CDR2 FQDESV (reference sequence). The CDR3 extends over 14 amino acids. The CDR3 spells CASSYRAANTEAFF. For the CDR3, the DNA is TGTGCCAGCAGCTACAGGGCGGCTAACACTGAAGCTTTCTTT.

The chain uses TRBV5-1 and TRBJ2-2; TRBD1 matches at 8 bases. The J segment lost 2 bases and the V segment lost 4 bases, leaving 7 bases of the junction unmatched. The germline CDR1 and CDR2 sequences are SGHRS and YFSETQ. CDR3 size: 16 residues. The CDR3 DNA reads as TGCGCCAGCAGCCCTCACAGGGGGATAAACACCGGGGAGCTGTTTTTT. The encoded protein is CASSPHRGINTGELFF.

CDR3 sequence (DNA): TGTGCCAGCAGCCCGACTAGCGGGGGGAGGGAGCTGTTTTTT. Residues: CASSPTSGGRELFF. The chain couples TRBV7-3 to TRBJ2-2, with 13 bases aligning to TRBD2. This CDR3 has 14 amino acids. Per germline, CDR1 SGHTA and CDR2 FQGTGA. V lost 5 bases to trimming and J lost 9 bases; unmatched junction nucleotides: 3.

In DNA, the CDR3 is TGTGCCTGGAGTCCCCTAGCGGGGGGCCCAGACAATGAGCAGTTCTTC. Translating gives CAWSPLAGGPDNEQFF. V is TRBV30 and J is TRBJ2-1; TRBD2 agrees at 11 bases. This CDR3 contains 16 residues. With V trimmed by 2 bases and J by 5 bases, 8 bases remained unmatched. The germline gives CDR1 GTSNPN, CDR2 SVGIG (reference sequence).

The V gene is TRBV27, the J gene TRBJ1-3; 7 nucleotides line up with TRBD1. The length of the CDR3 is 14 residues. With V trimmed by 7 bases and J by 4 bases, 7 bases remained unmatched. Germline-derived CDR1 and CDR2 are MNHEY and SMNVEV (reference sequence). This chain's CDR3 is CASKPGTAGNTIYF. As DNA, the CDR3 is TGTGCCAGCAAACCCGGGACAGCAGGAAACACCATATATTTT.

V and J are TRBV7-3 and TRBJ2-2; 8 nucleotides line up with TRBD1. The J segment lost 4 bases and the V segment lost 6 bases, leaving 7 bases of the junction unmatched. The length of the CDR3 is 15 residues. Germline CDR1 reads SGHTA; CDR2 reads FQGTGA. The DNA for the CDR3 is TGTGCCAGCAGTTACGACAGGGGACCCACCGGGGAGCTGTTTTTT. This gives the protein CASSYDRGPTGELFF.

This clone has a handful of counts. The chain has TRBV28 and TRBJ1-3; weak D call: TRBD1 (6 bases). Trimming cost V 4 bases and J 0 bases, with 16 bases left between them. The CDR3 runs 17 residues. The germline CDR1 and CDR2 sequences are MDHEN and SYDVKM. The CDR3: CASSWGRGGPSGNTIYF. In DNA, the CDR3 is TGTGCCAGCAGTTGGGGTCGGGGGGGGCCCTCTGGAAACACCATATATTTT.

The J gene is TRBJ2-5, the V gene TRBV18; D may be TRBD2 (6 bases). CDR1 KGHSH and CDR2 LQKENI come from the germline V gene. The CDR3 sequence is 15 residues long. Trimming removed 3 bases from V and 1 base from J, with 12 bases in between. The CDR3 spells CASSPRMGGQETQYF. The CDR3 coding sequence is TGTGCCAGCTCACCCAGGATGGGGGGCCAAGAGACCCAGTACTTC.

The chain is built from TRBV29-1 and TRBJ2-7; weak D call: TRBD2 (5 bases). Germline V gives CDR1 SQVTM, CDR2 ANQGSEA. The CDR3 is 10 residues long. Trimming removed 7 bases from V and 3 bases from J, with 7 bases in between. The CDR3 DNA reads TGCAGCGCCGGGGACTACGAGCAGTACTTC. Encoded protein: CSAGDYEQYF.

The rearrangement links TRBV5-6 to TRBJ1-2; TRBD1 is a possible D gene (6 bases). Deletions cut 5 bases from V and 3 bases from J, with 17 bases between. Germline CDR1 and CDR2: SGHDT and YYEEEE. This CDR3 has 15 amino acids. Here the CDR3 DNA reads TGTGCCAGCAGATACACAGGGTTTTACTACTATGGCTACACCTTC. Protein product: CASRYTGFYYYGYTF.

This sequence joins TRBV4-2 and TRBJ2-3; 7 bases are shared with TRBD2. This CDR3 spans 17 amino acids. The J segment lost 4 bases and the V segment lost 5 bases, leaving 15 bases of the junction unmatched. The germline CDR1 and CDR2 sequences are LGHNA and YNFKEQ. This CDR3 is CASSSLGERGGPDTQYF. The CDR3 DNA is TGTGCCAGCAGCTCCCTCGGGGAGCGGGGTGGGCCAGATACGCAGTATTTT.

This clone came up once. This chain links TRBV19 with TRBJ1-5; the D gene is possibly TRBD1 (5 bases). The germline gives CDR1 LNHDA, CDR2 SQIVND (reference sequence). V was trimmed by 1 base and J by 6 bases, leaving 13 bases between them. The CDR3 spans 15 residues. The CDR3 is CASSIVAGTSQPQHF. CDR3 nucleotide sequence: TGTGCCAGTAGTATAGTCGCGGGGACTAGTCAGCCCCAGCATTTT.

The gene calls are TRBV12-3 or TRBV12-4 and TRBJ1-5, with TRBD1 identical over 10 bases. CDR3 size: 12 residues. Germline trimming cut 9 bases from V and 7 bases from J; bases unmatched to any gene: 3. This chain's CDR3 is CASMTGGQPQHF. In DNA form, the CDR3 reads TGTGCCAGTATGACAGGGGGCCAGCCCCAGCATTTT.

This chain joins TRBV5-1 and TRBJ2-2; 8 bases agree with TRBD1. Per the germline V gene, CDR1 is SGHRS and CDR2 is YFSETQ. The CDR3 contains 15 residues. V was pared by 6 bases and J by 0 bases, with 4 bases of the junction left unmatched. The CDR3 reads CASTRTGTNTGELFF. CDR3 coding DNA: TGCGCCAGCACCAGGACAGGGACGAACACCGGGGAGCTGTTTTTT.

This rearrangement joins TRBV3-1 (or the pseudogene TRBV3-2) to TRBJ2-1, with 14 positions matching TRBD2. Germline V lookup: CDR1 LGHDT, CDR2 YNNKEL (reference sequence). This CDR3 comprises 15 residues. V shed 4 bases and J 7 bases; nucleotides not matched to a gene: 3. CDR3 protein: CASSRLAGGQNEQFF. CDR3 in DNA: TGTGCCAGCAGCCGACTAGCGGGGGGGCAAAATGAGCAGTTCTTC.

The chain carries TRBV5-6 and TRBJ2-2; D possibly corresponds to TRBD2 (5 bases). The ends were cut back, 2 bases at V and 12 bases at J, with 17 bases in the middle. CDR3 length equals 14 residues. Per the germline V gene, CDR1 is SGHDT and CDR2 is YYEEEE. CDR3 protein: CASSFPGTPSKLFF. The CDR3 coding sequence is TGTGCCAGCAGCTTCCCGGGAACGCCTAGTAAGCTGTTTTTT.

This chain links TRBV28 with TRBJ2-7; unclear D gene. CDR3 length: 13 residues. The germline CDR1 and CDR2 sequences are MDHEN and SYDVKM. The V and J ends lost 2 bases and 2 bases respectively, with 7 bases between them. The CDR3: CASSLTVAYEQYF. The DNA of the CDR3 is TGTGCCAGCAGTTTAACAGTCGCCTACGAGCAGTACTTC.

V and J are TRBV7-2 and TRBJ1-6; D possibly corresponds to TRBD1 (6 bases). Deletions cut 4 bases from V and 8 bases from J, with 12 bases between. This CDR3 has 14 residues. Germline CDR1 is SGHTA and CDR2 is FQGNSA. Here the CDR3 reads CASSWKGDYSPLHF. The CDR3 nucleotides read TGTGCCAGCAGCTGGAAGGGGGATTATTCACCCCTCCACTTT.

The gene calls are TRBV27 and TRBJ1-6; no clear D gene. The V and J ends lost 6 bases and 6 bases respectively, with 12 bases between them. There are 14 residues in the CDR3. The germline V gene encodes CDR1 MNHEY and CDR2 SMNVEV (reference sequence). The CDR3: CASSRSWSNSPLHF. The CDR3 DNA reads TGTGCCAGCAGCCGAAGCTGGAGTAATTCACCCCTCCACTTT.

J is TRBJ1-2 and V is TRBV29-1, with D unclear. Per the germline V gene, CDR1 is SQVTM and CDR2 is ANQGSEA. This CDR3 is built from 9 residues. The V gene lost 8 bases and the J gene lost 10 bases, with 11 bases spanning the gap. The CDR3 DNA reads as TGCAGCCCGGACCCAGACTACACCTTC. This translates into CSPDPDYTF.

This rearrangement joins TRBV25-1 to TRBJ1-2; D is unresolved. V lost 4 bases to trimming and J lost 3 bases, with 15 bases between them. The CDR3 is 15 residues long. The germline V gene has CDR1 MGHDK and CDR2 SYGVNS. CDR3 DNA sequence: TGTGCCAGCAGTGGCCCCTTCCCTAGACACTATGGCTACACCTTC. This sequence encodes CASSGPFPRHYGYTF.

This chain connects TRBV7-9 to TRBJ1-3; D not resolved. From germline, CDR1 is SEHNR and CDR2 FQNEAQ (reference sequence). The CDR3 has 16 amino acids. V was trimmed by 1 base and J by 0 bases, leaving 10 bases between them. The CDR3 loop reads CASSLGETFSGNTIYF. DNA of the CDR3: TGTGCCAGCAGCTTAGGGGAGACATTCTCTGGAAACACCATATATTTT.

The genes are TRBV18 and TRBJ1-6; the match to TRBD1 covers 8 bases. Germline lookup yields CDR1 KGHSH and CDR2 LQKENI. V lost 3 bases and J lost 11; bases outside the gene matches: 0. The CDR3 totals 12 residues. CDR3 region: CASSPGQAPLHF. Here the CDR3 DNA reads TGTGCCAGCTCACCGGGACAGGCACCCCTCCACTTT.

The chain employs TRBV3-1 (or the pseudogene TRBV3-2) and TRBJ2-7; 8 bases match TRBD1. The germline V gene encodes CDR1 LGHDT and CDR2 YNNKEL (reference sequence). The CDR3 contains 15 residues. V lost 6 bases to trimming and J lost 3 bases; unmatched junction nucleotides: 10. CDR3 DNA sequence: TGTGCCAGCAGGAACGGACAGGGAGGCAGCTACGAGCAGTACTTC. This codes for CASRNGQGGSYEQYF.

The gene calls are TRBV6-4 and TRBJ1-2, with 9 bases that match TRBD1. Germline lookup yields CDR1 MRHNA and CDR2 SNTAGT. This CDR3 contains 14 residues. V lost 0 bases to trimming and J lost 8 bases; unmatched junction nucleotides: 4. CDR3 DNA sequence: TGTGCCAGCAGTGACTCTAGGACAGGGGTCGGCTACACCTTC. Translated, it gives CASSDSRTGVGYTF.